The 22 T cell receptor beta chains below all came from one sample that was sequenced in a study of blood T cells in healthy people across ages. Alongside a J-beta primer mix, a sample-barcoded 5' primer served in a second PCR lasting roughly 6 to 11 cycles. Using its own MiXCR run on the 5' RACE reads, TCRdb lists one record per CDR3 protein. The table includes 720,000 or so distinct CDR3 sequences, around 41% detected once. Sequencing used blood. These receptors were obtained from an older man in good health.

V gene TRBV7-8 combines with J gene TRBJ2-7; D gene uncertain. Germline loops: CDR1 SGHVS, CDR2 FQNEAQ. Between the trimmed V and J ends, which lost 5 bases and 7 bases, there was a span of 27 bases. The CDR3 is made up of 17 amino acids. The CDR3 reads CASSPQSSRSSYNEQYF. In DNA form, the CDR3 reads TGTGCCAGCAGCCCACAATCCTCTCGGAGCTCCTACAATGAGCAGTACTTC.

This clonotype appeared many times. The chain links TRBV7-8 to TRBJ2-3; 7 bases line up with TRBD2. After removal of 1 base from V and 9 bases from J, the junction contained 13 bases not matched to a gene. Germline V gene data show CDR1 as SGHVS and CDR2 as FQNEAQ. CDR3 length: 16 amino acids. The CDR3 protein is CASSLGGSGDGKTQYF. Written as DNA, the CDR3 is TGTGCCAGCAGCTTAGGGGGGAGCGGGGACGGGAAAACGCAGTATTTT.

This chain links TRBV12-3 or TRBV12-4 with TRBJ2-5; 13 positions match TRBD2. V lost 3 bases to trimming and J lost 1 base; unmatched junction nucleotides: 5. CDR3 size: 17 residues. In DNA form, the CDR3 reads TGTGCCAGCAGTTTTGGACTAGCGGGAGATACCCAAGAGACCCAGTACTTC. It encodes CASSFGLAGDTQETQYF.

This chain connects TRBV20-1 to TRBJ2-1; D possibly matches TRBD1 or TRBD2 (6 bases each). The CDR3 loop spans 12 amino acids. The germline CDR1 and CDR2 sequences are DFQATT and SNEGSKA (reference sequence). V lost 5 bases, J lost 6 bases, and 11 bases lay in between. CDR3 sequence reads: CSAPGGFNEQFF. The DNA of the CDR3 is TGCAGTGCTCCCGGGGGCTTCAATGAGCAGTTCTTC.

The genes are TRBV2 and TRBJ2-1; no definite D call. V shed 0 bases and J shed 12 bases, with 15 bases lying between them. This CDR3 has 14 residues. From germline, CDR1 is SNHLY and CDR2 FYNNEI. The CDR3 DNA reads as TGTGCCAGCAGTGAAGCTGAAGCCTCCTTAGTGCAGTTCTTC. It encodes CASSEAEASLVQFF.

The count of this clonotype is one. A much larger clone differs from this one at a single base, so this may be a read error. This chain connects TRBV28 to TRBJ2-1, with D possibly called TRBD1 or TRBD2 (6 bases each). V lost 6 bases, J lost 0 bases, and 15 bases lay in between. The germline V gene encodes CDR1 MDHEN and CDR2 SYDVKM. This CDR3 is built from 16 residues. The CDR3 DNA reads TGTGCCAGCAGGAATAGGGGGGCCAGCTCCTACAATGAGCAGTTCTTC. Protein: CASRNRGASSYNEQFF.

The chain links TRBV6-2 or TRBV6-3 to TRBJ1-5, with TRBD1 as a possible D gene (5 bases). This CDR3 region has 14 residues. Germline lookup yields CDR1 MNHEY and CDR2 SVGEGT. Trimming took off 2 bases at V and 9 bases at J, with 14 bases between the two ends. The CDR3 is CASSYAGAGPPQHF. The CDR3, as DNA: TGTGCCAGCAGTTACGCCGGGGCCGGTCCGCCCCAGCATTTT.

This chain connects TRBV5-5 to TRBJ1-2; 7 bases line up with TRBD1. The CDR3 has 15 amino acids. Germline V gene lookup returns CDR1 SGHKS and CDR2 YYEKEE (reference sequence). With 4 bases clipped from V and 0 bases from J, the junction kept 6 bases outside the gene matches. CDR3 region: CASSDRQGSNYGYTF. As DNA, the CDR3 is TGTGCCAGCAGCGACCGACAGGGTTCTAACTATGGCTACACCTTC. The complete variable domain, with remaining parts taken from reference TRBV5-5 and TRBJ1-2, reads DAGVTQSPTHLIKTRGQQVTLRCSPISGHKSVSWYQQVLGQGPQFIFQYYEKEERGRGNFPDRFSARQFPNYSSELNVNALLLGDSALYLCASSDRQGSNYGYTFGSGTRLTVV.

This clonotype was seen more than once but under ten times. The chain is built from TRBV2 and TRBJ2-3, with TRBD2 matching over 9 bases. Germline V lookup: CDR1 SNHLY, CDR2 FYNNEI. V shed 5 bases and J 11 bases; nucleotides not matched to a gene: 5. The CDR3 length is 12 residues. The CDR3 loop is CASSPTSGRQYF. For the CDR3, the DNA is TGTGCCAGCAGTCCGACTAGCGGACGGCAGTATTTT.

The chain joins TRBV6-5 to TRBJ2-1; a possible D gene is TRBD1 (6 bases). The germline gives CDR1 MNHEY, CDR2 SVGAGI. Trimming cost V 0 bases and J 5 bases, with 11 bases left between them. The CDR3 extends over 15 amino acids. The CDR3 region is CASSYSENRDNEQFF. DNA of the CDR3: TGTGCCAGCAGTTACTCGGAGAACAGGGACAATGAGCAGTTCTTC.

This clonotype has only a few counts. V usage is TRBV6-5 and J usage is TRBJ2-2, with D possibly being TRBD1 (6 bases). V was trimmed by 5 bases and J by 7 bases, leaving 11 bases between them. Germline CDR1 reads MNHEY; CDR2 reads SVGAGI. This CDR3 comprises 13 residues. In DNA form, the CDR3 reads TGTGCCAGCAGTCCCTGGACAGACGGGGAGCTGTTTTTT. The encoded protein is CASSPWTDGELFF.

The gene calls are TRBV6-2 or TRBV6-3 and TRBJ1-5; 7 nucleotides match TRBD1. The CDR3 extends over 13 amino acids. V gave up 6 bases and J gave up 7 bases; unmatched junction bases: 6. CDR1 and CDR2 (germline): MNHEY, SVGEGT. CDR3 sequence reads: CASRRPGGQPQHF. DNA of the CDR3: TGTGCCAGCAGACGGCCAGGGGGACAGCCCCAGCATTTT.

CDR3 sequence (DNA): TGCAGTGCTAGAGTCCACCCAAGCGGTTACAATGAGCAGTTCTTC. This codes for CSARVHPSGYNEQFF. The chain employs TRBV20-1 and TRBJ2-1; the D gene is possibly TRBD2 (5 bases). The CDR3 totals 15 residues. Germline CDR1 is DFQATT and CDR2 is SNEGSKA (reference sequence). Between the trimmed V and J ends, which lost 1 base and 4 bases, there was a span of 14 bases.

This chain connects TRBV28 to TRBJ2-3; D might be TRBD2 (6 bases). CDR1 and CDR2 from the germline V gene are MDHEN and SYDVKM. V dropped 4 bases and J dropped 2 bases, with 19 bases sitting between them. The CDR3 is 17 amino acids. This CDR3 is CASSSRRVAASTDTQYF. CDR3 nucleotide sequence: TGTGCCAGCAGTTCCCGTAGGGTAGCGGCCTCCACAGATACGCAGTATTTT.

This clonotype has a count of ten or more. The chain employs TRBV7-9 and TRBJ2-5; 10 positions match TRBD1. J was trimmed by 4 bases and V by 5 bases; bases with no gene match: 7. The CDR3 covers 15 residues. The germline V gene has CDR1 SEHNR and CDR2 FQNEAQ (reference sequence). This CDR3 reads CASSIKTGGVETQYF. CDR3 bases: TGTGCCAGCAGCATAAAGACAGGGGGCGTAGAGACCCAGTACTTC. Variable domain in full (rest from reference TRBV7-9 and TRBJ2-5): DTGVSQNPRHKITKRGQNVTFRCDPISEHNRLYWYRQTLGQGPEFLTYFQNEAQLEKSRLLSDRFSAERPKGSFSTLEIQRTEQGDSAMYLCASSIKTGGVETQYFGPGTRLLVL.

In this sample, this clonotype turned up a few times. The V and J genes are TRBV7-2 and TRBJ2-5, with a tentative D call TRBD1 (6 bases). The J call may not be correct, given that the DNA end is closer to TRBJ2-7. The CDR3 is made up of 13 amino acids. The germline V gene encodes CDR1 SGHTA and CDR2 FQGNSA. CDR3 sequence: CASNRQGLYEQYF. The CDR3 nucleotides are TGTGCCAGCAACAGGCAGGGGCTGTACGAGCAGTACTTC.

Notes on this clonotype: One end of the junction is discordant with germline, which a read error may explain. The rearrangement links TRBV10-3 to TRBJ2-7; the D gene is possibly TRBD1 (6 bases). CDR1 and CDR2 (germline): ENHRY, SYGVKD. This CDR3 has 15 amino acids. The CDR3 DNA reads TGTGCCATCAGTGAGAACAGGGAAGGTACCTATGAGCAGTACTTC. This encodes CAISENREGTYEQYF.

This sequence joins TRBV5-1 and TRBJ2-3; TRBD2 is a possible D gene (6 bases). V lost 0 bases, J lost 0 bases, and 14 bases lay in between. The V gene's germline CDR1 is SGHRS and CDR2 YFSETQ. The CDR3 runs 17 residues. CDR3 bases: TGCGCCAGCAGCTTGGGCCCTAAGGGGACTAGCACAGATACGCAGTATTTT. Protein product: CASSLGPKGTSTDTQYF. The entire variable domain, with the rest obtained from reference TRBV5-1 and TRBJ2-3, is as follows: KAGVTQTPRYLIKTRGQQVTLSCSPISGHRSVSWYQQTPGQGLQFLFEYFSETQRNKGNFPGRFSGRQFSNSRSEMNVSTLELGDSALYLCASSLGPKGTSTDTQYFGPGTRLTVL.

The V gene is TRBV7-3, the J gene TRBJ2-7; 7 bases match TRBD2. V was pared by 8 bases and J by 7 bases, with 5 bases of the junction left unmatched. CDR1 and CDR2 from the germline V gene are SGHTA and FQGTGA. This CDR3 is built from 11 residues. For the CDR3, the DNA is TGTGCCAGCTTGGGACTATGGGAGCAGTACTTC. It specifies CASLGLWEQYF.

In this sample, this clonotype turned up a few times. This sequence joins TRBV20-1 and TRBJ2-3; D is undetermined. This CDR3 has 12 amino acids. The germline V gene has CDR1 DFQATT and CDR2 SNEGSKA (reference sequence). V lost 1 base and J 5 bases, leaving 7 bases between the germline ends. CDR3 coding DNA: TGCAGTGCTAGAGGGCTAGGAGATACGCAGTATTTT. Translating it yields CSARGLGDTQYF.

The chain carries TRBV7-8 and TRBJ2-3; TRBD2 matches at 15 bases. The CDR3 covers 16 residues. V lost 8 bases to trimming and J lost 6 bases; unmatched junction nucleotides: 9. Germline CDR1 and CDR2: SGHVS and FQNEAQ. For the CDR3, the DNA is TGTGCCAGCCATAGGACTAGCGGGGGGGCGTCGGATACGCAGTATTTT. It encodes CASHRTSGGASDTQYF.

The chain links TRBV20-1 to TRBJ2-3; TRBD2 might be the D (6 bases). V shed 1 base and J shed 4 bases, with 12 bases lying between them. This CDR3 contains 14 residues. The germline gives CDR1 DFQATT, CDR2 SNEGSKA (reference sequence). The CDR3 protein is CSARGPAGPDTQYF. In DNA, the CDR3 is TGCAGTGCTAGAGGCCCAGCGGGTCCAGATACGCAGTATTTT.